Following are 31 T cell receptor beta chains from one sample sequenced in a study of blood T cell repertoires in COVID-19. Produced via immunoSEQ multiplex PCR; TCRdb's table is partial and in-frame only. The table lists 45,000 to 60,000 clones, almost 80% of them singletons. The sequenced sample consisted of PBMCs or T cells enriched from blood (not recorded which). The receptors stem from a woman in her forties or fifties with acute COVID-19.

This rearrangement joins TRBV20-1 to TRBJ1-1; 8 nucleotides agree with TRBD1. V shed 3 bases and J 5 bases; nucleotides not matched to a gene: 11. The CDR3 runs to 15 residues. Looked up from germline, CDR1 is DFQATT and CDR2 is SNEGSKA (reference sequence). The CDR3 here is CSASPTGGSRTEAFF. In DNA, the CDR3 is TGCAGTGCTAGTCCAACAGGGGGTAGTCGTACTGAAGCTTTCTTT.

The V call is TRBV10-2, the J call TRBJ1-6; D is unclear. Trimming shortened V by 3 bases and J by 14 bases, and 14 bases separated the two germline ends. The CDR3 loop spans 13 amino acids. Germline CDR1 is WSHSY and CDR2 is SAAADI. The CDR3 region is CASSEIGGRTLHF. The CDR3 coding sequence is TGCGCCAGCAGTGAAATCGGCGGGCGGACCCTCCACTTT.

This chain connects TRBV6-5 to TRBJ1-1; 8 nucleotides line up with TRBD1. The trim removed 4 bases at V and 5 bases at J, leaving 3 bases unmatched. The germline V gene encodes CDR1 MNHEY and CDR2 SVGAGI. The CDR3 is 13 amino acids. CDR3 loop: CASSSTGGTEAFF. In nucleotides, the CDR3 is TGTGCCAGCAGTTCCACAGGGGGGACTGAAGCTTTCTTT.

The chain links TRBV5-6 to TRBJ2-7; 7 nucleotides agree with TRBD1. In germline, CDR1 is SGHDT, CDR2 YYEEEE. The CDR3 contains 15 residues. Unmatched junction bases numbered 7, after V lost 2 bases and J lost 2 bases. The CDR3 region is CASSFTGVVPYEQYF. The CDR3 DNA is TGTGCCAGCAGCTTTACAGGGGTGGTTCCCTACGAGCAGTACTTC.

The rearrangement links TRBV6-5 to TRBJ1-2; 7 bases fit TRBD1. The germline V gene encodes CDR1 MNHEY and CDR2 SVGAGI. This CDR3 has 14 residues. V lost 0 bases to trimming and J lost 4 bases; unmatched junction nucleotides: 2. This CDR3 reads CASSYSGQFYGYTF. The CDR3 coding sequence is TGTGCCAGCAGTTACTCGGGACAGTTCTATGGCTACACCTTC.

CDR3 sequence reads: CASSLRREKTEAFF. CDR3 nucleotide sequence: TGTGCCAGCAGCTTAAGGAGGGAGAAAACTGAAGCTTTCTTT. The V call is TRBV7-8, the J call TRBJ1-1; D gene unclear. The V and J ends lost 2 bases and 5 bases respectively, with 12 bases between them. CDR3 length: 14 amino acids. Per the germline V gene, CDR1 is SGHVS and CDR2 is FQNEAQ. Filled out from reference TRBV7-8 and TRBJ1-1, the complete variable domain reads GAGVSQSPRYKVAKRGQDVALRCDPISGHVSLFWYQQALGQGPEFLTYFQNEAQLDKSGLPSDRFFAERPEGSVSTLKIQRTQQEDSAVYLCASSLRREKTEAFFGQGTRLTVV.

The chain combines TRBV30 with TRBJ2-7; the match to TRBD1 covers 8 bases. Looked up from germline, CDR1 is GTSNPN and CDR2 is SVGIG (reference sequence). Germline trimming cut 6 bases from V and 2 bases from J; bases unmatched to any gene: 9. This CDR3 region has 14 residues. The CDR3 region has the DNA TGTGCCTGTGACCGACGGACAGGGCCCTACGAGCAGTACTTC. It codes for CACDRRTGPYEQYF.

The CDR3: CASSLGQGGPDTQYF. The CDR3 bases are TGCGCCAGCAGCTTGGGACAGGGGGGGCCAGATACGCAGTATTTT. This chain connects TRBV5-1 to TRBJ2-3; 9 bases are shared with TRBD1. J gave up 4 bases and V 0 bases, and 3 bases lay outside the gene matches. This CDR3 has 15 residues. Germline-derived CDR1 and CDR2 are SGHRS and YFSETQ.

The V call is TRBV7-3, the J call TRBJ1-1; TRBD1 matches 11 bases. CDR3 size: 16 residues. CDR1 is SGHTA and CDR2 is FQGTGA in the germline V gene. V shed 5 bases, J shed 0 bases, and the junction held 5 bases outside the gene matches. The CDR3 sequence: CASSPRTGGMNTEAFF. In DNA, the CDR3 is TGTGCCAGCAGCCCTCGGACAGGGGGCATGAACACTGAAGCTTTCTTT.

The chain recombines TRBV4-2 with TRBJ2-5; 8 bases are a match to TRBD2. Trimming at V came to 2 bases and at J to 2 bases, leaving 7 bases not matched to a gene. There are 16 residues in the CDR3. Looked up from germline, CDR1 is LGHNA and CDR2 is YNFKEQ. CDR3 loop: CASSQLSGTSQETQYF. The CDR3 coding sequence is TGTGCCAGCAGCCAACTTAGCGGGACCTCTCAAGAGACCCAGTACTTC.

The chain combines TRBV4-2 with TRBJ2-5, with TRBD2 matching over 9 bases. With V trimmed by 3 bases and J by 2 bases, 13 bases remained unmatched. CDR1 is LGHNA, CDR2 YNFKEQ, per germline. The CDR3 spans 18 residues. This CDR3 is CASSQMASGAGGQETQYF. The CDR3 nucleotides read TGTGCCAGCAGCCAGATGGCTTCAGGAGCGGGGGGACAAGAGACCCAGTACTTC.

V usage is TRBV7-9 and J usage is TRBJ2-1; tentative D call: TRBD2 (6 bases). The germline gives CDR1 SEHNR, CDR2 FQNEAQ (reference sequence). There are 15 residues in the CDR3. V was trimmed by 4 bases and J by 4 bases, leaving 14 bases between them. This CDR3 reads CASSWPGLTYNEQFF. Here the CDR3 DNA reads TGTGCCAGCAGCTGGCCGGGACTGACGTACAATGAGCAGTTCTTC. Using reference TRBV7-9 and TRBJ2-1 for the parts outside the CDR3, the full variable domain is DTGVSQNPRHKITKRGQNVTFRCDPISEHNRLYWYRQTLGQGPEFLTYFQNEAQLEKSRLLSDRFSAERPKGSFSTLEIQRTEQGDSAMYLCASSWPGLTYNEQFFGPGTRLTVL.

The J gene is TRBJ2-4, the V gene TRBV6-1; 7 bases fit TRBD1. CDR3 length: 15 residues. Germline CDR1 MNHNS, CDR2 SASEGT. The V gene end was trimmed by 2 bases and the J gene end by 5 bases; junction bases not matched to a gene: 6. CDR3 bases: TGTGCCAGCAGTGAACTAGGGGGCGCAGAAAACATTCAGTACTTC. Amino acids: CASSELGGAENIQYF.

CDR3 region: CASSPRDYGGTDTQYF. Here the CDR3 DNA reads TGTGCCAGCAGCCCGCGGGATTATGGGGGTACAGATACGCAGTATTTT. This chain connects TRBV7-6 to TRBJ2-3; tentative D call: TRBD2 (6 bases). The germline V gene encodes CDR1 SGHVS and CDR2 FNYEAQ. This CDR3 contains 16 residues. V dropped 5 bases and J dropped 3 bases, with 18 bases sitting between them.

The chain links TRBV3-1 (or the pseudogene TRBV3-2) to TRBJ1-1; 9 nucleotides line up with TRBD1. CDR3 length: 14 residues. The germline V gene encodes CDR1 LGHDT and CDR2 YNNKEL (reference sequence). V was clipped by 4 bases and J by 5 bases; unmatched bases: 5. DNA of the CDR3: TGTGCCAGCAGCCCCGGGACAGGGTGGACTGAAGCTTTCTTT. It encodes CASSPGTGWTEAFF.

This chain joins TRBV3-1 (or the pseudogene TRBV3-2) and TRBJ1-2, with a possible D match to TRBD1 (5 bases). The CDR3 covers 18 residues. The ends were cut back, 2 bases at V and 1 base at J, with 20 bases in the middle. CDR1 and CDR2 from the germline V gene are LGHDT and YNNKEL (reference sequence). The CDR3 DNA is TGTGCCAGCAGCCAATCGGGCAGGGCCATAATTCATAACTATGGCTACACCTTC. The encoded protein is CASSQSGRAIIHNYGYTF.

The V call is TRBV6-5, the J call TRBJ2-2; D perhaps matches TRBD1 (6 bases). The CDR3 length is 15 residues. The V and J ends lost 5 bases and 3 bases respectively, with 13 bases between them. Germline V CDR1 and CDR2: MNHEY, SVGAGI. The chain's CDR3 is CASSRQDPDTGELFF. The CDR3 nucleotides are TGTGCCAGCAGTAGACAGGACCCCGACACCGGGGAGCTGTTTTTT.

The V gene is TRBV5-4, the J gene TRBJ1-4, with 7 nucleotides matching TRBD1. The length of the CDR3 is 15 residues. Trimming took 4 bases from V and 4 from J; bases not matched to a gene: 7. Germline values: CDR1 SGHNT, CDR2 YYREEE (reference sequence). Written as DNA, the CDR3 is TGTGCCAGCAGCCCGAAACAGGGGCTTAATGAAAAACTGTTTTTT. It translates to CASSPKQGLNEKLFF.

The chain employs TRBV30 and TRBJ2-5; no firm D call. V was trimmed by 4 bases and J by 7 bases, leaving 16 bases between them. The CDR3 consists of 13 residues. Germline loops: CDR1 GTSNPN, CDR2 SVGIG (reference sequence). CDR3 DNA: TGTGCCTGGAAACCCACGGGTATGGGGACCCAGTACTTC. As protein: CAWKPTGMGTQYF. Complete variable domain (other parts from reference TRBV30 and TRBJ2-5): SQTIHQWPATLVQPVGSPLSLECTVEGTSNPNLYWYRQAAGRGLQLLFYSVGIGQISSEVPQNLSASRPQDRQFILSSKKLLLSDSGFYLCAWKPTGMGTQYFGPGTRLLVL.

The genes are TRBV18 and TRBJ2-1; D may be TRBD2 (5 bases). This CDR3 contains 13 residues. Trimming pared 3 bases from V and 8 bases from J, leaving 11 bases between. Per the germline V gene, CDR1 is KGHSH and CDR2 is LQKENI. CDR3 coding DNA: TGTGCCAGCTCACCGTACCGGGGAGATGAGCAGTTCTTC. This codes for CASSPYRGDEQFF.

V gene TRBV19 combines with J gene TRBJ1-3, with TRBD1 identical over 7 bases. The germline V gene has CDR1 LNHDA and CDR2 SQIVND (reference sequence). V gave up 6 bases and J gave up 0 bases; unmatched junction bases: 5. The CDR3 totals 15 residues. The CDR3 nucleotides are TGTGCCAGTAGACCTCGACAGGGCTCTGGAAACACCATATATTTT. This gives the protein CASRPRQGSGNTIYF.

The chain links TRBV5-4 to TRBJ1-4; TRBD1 matches 7 bases. Germline lookup yields CDR1 SGHNT and CDR2 YYREEE (reference sequence). The junction had 4 bases not matched to a gene; V was cut back by 3 bases and J by 5 bases. The CDR3 extends over 14 amino acids. DNA for the CDR3: TGTGCCAGCAGCTCCCAGGGGGGAAATGAAAAACTGTTTTTT. Residues: CASSSQGGNEKLFF.

The chain uses TRBV2 and TRBJ1-2, with 10 bases identical to TRBD1. V dropped 6 bases and J dropped 5; count of bases not matched to a gene: 12. The CDR3 totals 16 residues. The germline V gene encodes CDR1 SNHLY and CDR2 FYNNEI. The CDR3 coding sequence is TGTGCCAGCAGCCGTGTGGGTGGGGGACAGGGGTATGGCTACACCTTC. Residues: CASSRVGGGQGYGYTF.

The sample holds one count of this clone. DNA for the CDR3: TGCGCCAGCAGCCAAGATCGGGTAGGGGGTCATGGCTACACCTTC. Amino acids: CASSQDRVGGHGYTF. V and J are TRBV4-1 and TRBJ1-2, with D possibly TRBD1 on 6 matching bases. The CDR3 spans 15 residues. The germline gives CDR1 MGHRA, CDR2 YSYEKL. V shed 0 bases and J shed 6 bases, with 14 bases lying between them.

V gene TRBV5-6 combines with J gene TRBJ2-1; 7 nucleotides line up with TRBD2. CDR1 is SGHDT, CDR2 YYEEEE, per germline. The CDR3 contains 17 residues. V shed 2 bases, J shed 5 bases, and the junction held 13 bases outside the gene matches. The CDR3 sequence is CASSFPAGKGLDNEQFF. CDR3 DNA sequence: TGTGCCAGCAGCTTTCCTGCGGGCAAAGGACTAGACAATGAGCAGTTCTTC.

V gene TRBV24-1 combines with J gene TRBJ2-2; D is undetermined. Germline values: CDR1 KGHDR, CDR2 SFDVKD. This CDR3 region has 13 residues. With 1 base removed from V and 6 bases from J, the gap between germline ends came to 5 bases. CDR3 sequence reads: CATSDFLAGELFF. Written as DNA, the CDR3 is TGTGCCACCAGTGATTTCTTAGCCGGGGAGCTGTTTTTT.

The chain couples TRBV6-5 to TRBJ2-7; D is uncertain. V lost 4 bases and J 3 bases, leaving 7 bases between the germline ends. Per germline, CDR1 MNHEY and CDR2 SVGAGI. The CDR3 sequence is 12 residues long. Here the CDR3 reads CASSSVFYEQYF. CDR3 nucleotide sequence: TGTGCCAGCAGTTCGGTCTTCTACGAGCAGTACTTC.

The chain uses TRBV7-9 and TRBJ1-2; tentative D call: TRBD1 (6 bases). CDR1 and CDR2 from the germline V gene are SEHNR and FQNEAQ (reference sequence). This CDR3 has 14 amino acids. V was clipped by 4 bases and J by 4 bases, with 13 bases between them. CDR3 bases: TGTGCCAGCAGCTGGACAGATACCCCCTATGGCTACACCTTC. Amino acids: CASSWTDTPYGYTF.

This chain uses TRBV29-1 with TRBJ2-1; 8 bases fit TRBD1. CDR1 is SQVTM, CDR2 ANQGSEA, per germline. V was pared by 1 base and J by 7 bases, with 6 bases of the junction left unmatched. The CDR3 spans 14 residues. The CDR3 loop reads CSVEGQGRPNEQFF. CDR3 bases: TGCAGCGTTGAAGGACAGGGGAGGCCTAATGAGCAGTTCTTC.

The chain links TRBV5-1 to TRBJ2-7, with TRBD2 identical over 7 bases. V lost 4 bases and J lost 3; bases outside the gene matches: 13. The germline V gene has CDR1 SGHRS and CDR2 YFSETQ. This CDR3 comprises 16 residues. This CDR3 reads CASSPVLAGEDYEQYF. The CDR3 region has the DNA TGCGCCAGCAGCCCGGTCCTTGCGGGGGAGGACTACGAGCAGTACTTC.

Here the CDR3 reads CASSLAQNNSPLHF. The DNA of the CDR3 is TGTGCCAGCAGCTTAGCTCAGAATAATTCACCCCTCCACTTT. The genes are TRBV7-2 and TRBJ1-6; D is undetermined. Trimming left V 0 bases short and J 5 bases short, with 5 bases between. Germline V gives CDR1 SGHTA, CDR2 FQGNSA. This CDR3 contains 14 residues.